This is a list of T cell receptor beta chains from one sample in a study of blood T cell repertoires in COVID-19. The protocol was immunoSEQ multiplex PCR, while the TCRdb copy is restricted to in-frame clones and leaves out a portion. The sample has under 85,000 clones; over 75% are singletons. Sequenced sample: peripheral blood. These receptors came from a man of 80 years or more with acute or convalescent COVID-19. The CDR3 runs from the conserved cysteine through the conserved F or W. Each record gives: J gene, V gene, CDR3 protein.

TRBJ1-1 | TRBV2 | CASSEGQLAEAFF
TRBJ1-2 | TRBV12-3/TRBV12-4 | CASSQGFGYTF
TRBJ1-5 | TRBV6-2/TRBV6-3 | CASSYPIQGASNQPQHF
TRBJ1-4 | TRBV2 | CASSPDTSAPEKLFF
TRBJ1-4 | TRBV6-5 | CASTGGQLNEKLFF
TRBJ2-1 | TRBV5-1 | CASSPGTGGSEQFF
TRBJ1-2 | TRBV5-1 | CASSYGTAKAYGYTF
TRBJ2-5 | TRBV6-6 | CASSPGMKTQYF
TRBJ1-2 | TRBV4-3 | CASSPQRTGGVYGYTF
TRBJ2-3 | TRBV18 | CASSTRDTDTQYF
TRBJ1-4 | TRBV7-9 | CASSFQGAREKLFF
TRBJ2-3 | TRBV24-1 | CATGTSGSDTQYF
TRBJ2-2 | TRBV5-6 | CASSLQGPTGELFF
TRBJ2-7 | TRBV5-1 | CASSLGGGRTYEQYF
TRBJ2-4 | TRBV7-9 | CASSLASGAGAKNIQYF
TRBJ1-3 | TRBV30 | CAWSVTVTDTIYF
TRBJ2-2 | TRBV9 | CASSASAGGSSTGELFF
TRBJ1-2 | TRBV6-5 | CAGEEVSYGYTF
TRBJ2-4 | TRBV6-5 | CASRGTGDHIQYF